A single sample gave rise to the 17 T cell receptor beta chains below, sequenced in a study of spatial heterogeneity in lung cancer. Time point meaning: sample taken at primary tumor resection. Findings of the study overall: Tumors with more nonsynonymous mutations had more expanded intratumoral alpha and beta TCRs.

TCRdb fed the 5' RACE reads into MiXCR, producing one record per CDR3 protein. The sample has approximately 7,400 distinct CDR3 sequences, around 6.7% seen once; the top ten hold around 8.1%. No cognate antigen is known for these TCRs. Sequences were derived from lung tumor tissue, sampled at surgery. The receptors come from a male donor with early-stage non-small cell lung cancer.

This clonotype rates as large. The rearrangement uses TRBV4-1 and TRBJ2-3, with no clear D. The CDR3 is 17 residues long. V gave up 1 base and J gave up 1 base, with 15 bases separating them. Germline V gives CDR1 MGHRA, CDR2 YSYEKL. The CDR3 loop is CASSQVVTTERTDTQYF. As DNA, the CDR3 is TGCGCCAGCAGCCAAGTTGTGACGACGGAACGCACAGATACGCAGTATTTT.

This clonotype was recorded at least ten times. The chain is built from TRBV7-2 and TRBJ2-1; possibly TRBD2 for D (6 bases). Per germline, CDR1 SGHTA and CDR2 FQGNSA. The V end was cut by 7 bases, the J end by 10 bases, with 29 bases between. The CDR3 loop spans 17 amino acids. The CDR3 spells CASTDHGGSGSRGEQFF. The CDR3 DNA reads TGTGCCAGCACCGACCACGGGGGAAGCGGCTCCCGAGGGGAGCAGTTCTTC.

Relative to its sample, this clonotype is medium-sized. The rearrangement uses TRBV7-2 and TRBJ2-5; 8 nucleotides match TRBD2. CDR3 size: 16 residues. Trimming removed 0 bases from V and 4 bases from J; junction bases left unmatched: 7. Germline values: CDR1 SGHTA, CDR2 FQGNSA. CDR3 sequence reads: CASSLAGGGRTETQYF. The CDR3 bases are TGTGCCAGCAGCTTAGCGGGGGGCGGGAGGACAGAGACCCAGTACTTC.

This clonotype is classed as medium-sized (0.01 to 0.1%). The chain has TRBV7-8 and TRBJ1-2; a weak D match, TRBD1 (5 bases). CDR1 is SGHVS and CDR2 is FQNEAQ in the germline V gene. The CDR3 has 16 residues. V lost 5 bases and J 1 base, leaving 17 bases between the germline ends. The CDR3, as DNA: TGTGCCAGCAGCCCCCGGGATCCAGGGTTTAACTATGGCTACACCTTC. As protein: CASSPRDPGFNYGYTF.

By sample share, this clonotype is medium-sized (0.01 to 0.1%). V gene TRBV19 combines with J gene TRBJ2-7, with D possibly being TRBD1 (6 bases). This CDR3 is built from 16 residues. Germline values: CDR1 LNHDA, CDR2 SQIVND (reference sequence). Trimming removed 2 bases at V and 5 bases at J, with 19 bases between. The CDR3: CASSITAWGPQDEQYF. As DNA, the CDR3 is TGTGCCAGTAGTATAACCGCGTGGGGGCCCCAGGACGAGCAGTACTTC.

This clonotype is medium-sized. The V and J genes are TRBV19 and TRBJ1-2; D unresolved. Germline-derived CDR1 and CDR2 are LNHDA and SQIVND (reference sequence). V lost 5 bases and J 4 bases, leaving 8 bases between the germline ends. The CDR3 has 12 amino acids. CDR3 region: CASSWTTYGYTF. The CDR3 nucleotides are TGTGCCAGTAGTTGGACCACCTATGGCTACACCTTC.

This clonotype is classed as medium-sized. The V and J genes are TRBV28 and TRBJ2-5, with D perhaps matching TRBD1 (6 bases). CDR3 size: 15 residues. V was shortened by 7 bases and J by 7 bases, with 22 bases between the two germline ends. Germline CDR1 reads MDHEN; CDR2 reads SYDVKM. The CDR3 reads CASNSGTHSIATQYF. The CDR3 DNA is TGTGCCAGCAACTCCGGGACACATTCAATCGCGACCCAGTACTTC.

This clonotype has only a few counts. This chain joins TRBV28 and TRBJ2-3; TRBD2 agrees at 7 bases. J lost 2 bases, V lost 4 bases, and 6 bases had no gene match. Germline CDR1 MDHEN, CDR2 SYDVKM. This CDR3 has 15 residues. The CDR3 DNA reads TGTGCCAGCAGTTCCCCACTAGCGCACACAGATACGCAGTATTTT. This codes for CASSSPLAHTDTQYF.

This clonotype is judged medium-sized. The chain recombines TRBV7-2 with TRBJ2-2; 7 nucleotides align to TRBD2. This CDR3 has 18 amino acids. V lost 1 base, J lost 6 bases, and 14 bases stayed unmatched. Germline V gene lookup returns CDR1 SGHTA and CDR2 FQGNSA. The CDR3, as DNA: TGTGCCAGCAGCTTAGGCTGGAGCGGGACCAGGAATGCCGGGGAGCTGTTTTTT. Its translation: CASSLGWSGTRNAGELFF.

In its sample, this clonotype was seen many times. The chain links TRBV5-6 to TRBJ2-1; D unresolved. V shed 5 bases and J shed 10 bases, with 16 bases lying between them. The CDR3 runs 13 residues. The V gene's germline CDR1 is SGHDT and CDR2 YYEEEE. For the CDR3, the DNA is TGTGCCAGCAGTCCTGAATGGAAAACCGAGCAGTTCTTC. Its translation: CASSPEWKTEQFF. Together with reference TRBV5-6 and TRBJ2-1, the CDR3 gives the full variable domain: DAGVTQSPTHLIKTRGQQVTLRCSPKSGHDTVSWYQQALGQGPQFIFQYYEEEERQRGNFPDRFSGHQFPNYSSELNVNALLLGDSALYLCASSPEWKTEQFFGPGTRLTVL.

In its sample, this clonotype ranks as medium-sized (0.01 to 0.1%). The V gene is TRBV12-3 or TRBV12-4, the J gene TRBJ1-6, with 8 bases identical to TRBD1. V dropped 6 bases and J dropped 10; count of bases not matched to a gene: 8. The CDR3 runs 14 residues. This CDR3 reads CASSPRGLGSPLHF. The DNA for the CDR3 is TGTGCCAGCAGCCCCAGGGGGCTGGGGTCACCCCTCCACTTT.

This clonotype is labeled as medium-sized (0.01 to 0.1%). The CDR3 sequence: CASSPAGHPETQYF. The CDR3 DNA reads as TGCGCCAGCAGCCCGGCTGGACACCCAGAGACCCAGTACTTC. The chain recombines TRBV5-1 with TRBJ2-5, with a possible D match to TRBD1 (5 bases). The germline V gene has CDR1 SGHRS and CDR2 YFSETQ. The CDR3 is made up of 14 amino acids. The ends were cut back, 4 bases at V and 4 bases at J, with 14 bases in the middle. Full variable domain (outside the CDR3, taken from reference TRBV5-1 and TRBJ2-5): KAGVTQTPRYLIKTRGQQVTLSCSPISGHRSVSWYQQTPGQGLQFLFEYFSETQRNKGNFPGRFSGRQFSNSRSEMNVSTLELGDSALYLCASSPAGHPETQYFGPGTRLLVL.

This clonotype was seen many times. This rearrangement joins TRBV3-1 to TRBJ2-2; D ambiguous. The V end was cut by 0 bases, the J end by 2 bases, with 4 bases between. There are 14 residues in the CDR3. Germline V lookup: CDR1 LGHDT, CDR2 YNNKEL (reference sequence). This CDR3 reads CASSQDQNTGELFF. The CDR3 nucleotides are TGTGCCAGCAGCCAAGACCAAAACACCGGGGAGCTGTTTTTT.

This clonotype occurred many times. The CDR3 protein is CASSLSGGRGYTF. DNA of the CDR3: TGTGCCAGCAGCTTGAGCGGGGGGAGAGGCTACACCTTC. This rearrangement joins TRBV7-2 to TRBJ1-2, with D possibly being TRBD1 (5 bases). The V and J ends lost 3 bases and 8 bases respectively, with 13 bases between them. Germline lookup yields CDR1 SGHTA and CDR2 FQGNSA. This CDR3 contains 13 residues. Using reference TRBV7-2 and TRBJ1-2 for the parts outside the CDR3, the full variable domain is GAGVSQSPSNKVTEKGKDVELRCDPISGHTALYWYRQSLGQGLEFLIYFQGNSAPDKSGLPSDRFSAERTGGSVSTLTIQRTQQEDSAVYLCASSLSGGRGYTFGSGTRLTVV.

In this sample, this clonotype turned up many times. Written as DNA, the CDR3 is TGCAGCGTTGCCAAAAGGGAGTATGTGGGCACAGATACGCAGTATTTT. This translates into CSVAKREYVGTDTQYF. The rearrangement joins TRBV29-1 to TRBJ2-3; tentative D call: TRBD2 (5 bases). The CDR3 runs to 16 residues. Trimming cost V 4 bases and J 1 base, with 18 bases left between them. CDR1 and CDR2 from the germline V gene are SQVTM and ANQGSEA.

This clonotype is medium-sized (0.01 to 0.1%) in the sample. The chain combines TRBV28 with TRBJ1-2; a weak D match, TRBD1 (6 bases). From germline, CDR1 is MDHEN and CDR2 SYDVKM. V was cut by 6 bases and J by 4 bases, with 18 bases left in between. The CDR3 covers 15 residues. CDR3 coding DNA: TGTGCCAGCAGCTTCACAGATCGGACAGTCTATGGCTACACCTTC. Amino acid sequence: CASSFTDRTVYGYTF.

This clonotype is medium-sized in the sample. The chain joins TRBV29-1 to TRBJ2-2; tentatively, D is TRBD1 or TRBD2 (6 bases each). Looked up from germline, CDR1 is SQVTM and CDR2 is ANQGSEA. Deletions cut 5 bases from V and 7 bases from J, with 14 bases between. This CDR3 comprises 13 residues. For the CDR3, the DNA is TGCAGCGTTACCGACAGGAGGGGCGGGGAGCTGTTTTTT. Protein: CSVTDRRGGELFF.